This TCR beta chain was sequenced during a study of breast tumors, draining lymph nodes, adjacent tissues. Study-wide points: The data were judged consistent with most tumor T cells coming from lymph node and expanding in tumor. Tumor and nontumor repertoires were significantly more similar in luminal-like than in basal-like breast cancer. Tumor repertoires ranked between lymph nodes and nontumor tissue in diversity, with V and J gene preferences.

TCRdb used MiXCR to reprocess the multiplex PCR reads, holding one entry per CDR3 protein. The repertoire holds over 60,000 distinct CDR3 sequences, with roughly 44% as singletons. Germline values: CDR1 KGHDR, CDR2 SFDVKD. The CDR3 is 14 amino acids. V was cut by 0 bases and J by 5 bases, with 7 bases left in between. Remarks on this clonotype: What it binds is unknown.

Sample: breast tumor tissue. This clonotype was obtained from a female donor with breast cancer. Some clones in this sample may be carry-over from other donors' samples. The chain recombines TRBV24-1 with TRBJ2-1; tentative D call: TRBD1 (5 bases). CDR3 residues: CATSDLSGNNEQFF. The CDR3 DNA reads TGTGCCACCAGTGATTTGTCAGGGAACAATGAGCAGTTCTTC.